These 10 T cell receptor beta chains were all obtained from the same sample, sequenced in a study of cytomegalovirus exposure and HLA in healthy donors. Primers: 60 Vbeta forward and 13 Jbeta reverse. The table came from immunoSEQ multiplex PCR; TCRdb's copy has only in-frame clones and leaves some out. The sample has about 150,000 clones, roughly 80% seen once. The specimen sequenced was PBMCs. Receptors were obtained from a middle-aged woman in good health and CMV-seronegative.

This clone appeared a few times. J is TRBJ2-7 and V is TRBV6-1; D not resolved. Trimming left V 6 bases short and J 4 bases short, with 16 bases between. The CDR3 runs to 14 residues. From germline, CDR1 is MNHNS and CDR2 SASEGT. This CDR3 is CASSSRSTWYEQYF. The CDR3 DNA is TGTGCCAGCAGCTCCAGGTCCACCTGGTACGAGCAGTACTTC.

The J gene is TRBJ1-1, the V gene TRBV6-6; D is possibly TRBD1 (5 bases). This CDR3 region has 15 residues. Germline assignment: CDR1 MNHNY and CDR2 SVGAGI (reference sequence). Trimming removed 2 bases at V and 5 bases at J, with 15 bases between. CDR3 DNA: TGTGCCAGCAGTTACCGGGAGGGTGAGGGGACTGAAGCTTTCTTT. Protein product: CASSYREGEGTEAFF.

This clone has a single count. The V gene is TRBV5-5, the J gene TRBJ2-7, with D hard to call. V lost 0 bases and J lost 3, with 13 bases in between. The CDR3 is made up of 15 amino acids. Germline-derived CDR1 and CDR2 are SGHKS and YYEKEE (reference sequence). Written as DNA, the CDR3 is TGTGCCAGCAGCTTGGGGCAGGTTGGATTCTACGAGCAGTACTTC. Its protein product is CASSLGQVGFYEQYF.

V is TRBV28 and J is TRBJ1-2; a possible D gene is TRBD1 (6 bases). There are 11 residues in the CDR3. Germline V lookup: CDR1 MDHEN, CDR2 SYDVKM. V was clipped by 4 bases and J by 9 bases, with 9 bases between them. CDR3 DNA sequence: TGTGCCAGCAGTTCAGGGGTCCGCTACACCTTC. It specifies CASSSGVRYTF.

This chain links TRBV5-1 with TRBJ2-5; the D gene is possibly TRBD1 (7 bases). Germline CDR1 is SGHRS and CDR2 is YFSETQ. The CDR3 covers 17 residues. The V end lost 4 bases, the J end lost 4 bases, and 23 bases lay between the germline ends. CDR3 loop: CASSPLGGGGFGETQYF. DNA for the CDR3: TGCGCCAGCAGCCCCCTCGGAGGAGGGGGCTTCGGAGAGACCCAGTACTTC.

This chain joins TRBV6-1 and TRBJ2-1; 7 nucleotides match TRBD2. Germline V gene sequence: CDR1 MNHNS, CDR2 SASEGT. This CDR3 comprises 16 residues. V shed 2 bases and J 8 bases; nucleotides not matched to a gene: 12. In DNA form, the CDR3 reads TGTGCCAGCAGTGAAATCTGGTCGGGAGGCGGCGATGAGCAGTTCTTC. Protein sequence: CASSEIWSGGGDEQFF.

V is TRBV5-1 and J is TRBJ1-2, with 7 positions matching TRBD1. The CDR3 runs 15 residues. With V trimmed by 0 bases and J by 8 bases, 10 bases remained unmatched. Germline V gene sequence: CDR1 SGHRS, CDR2 YFSETQ. The CDR3 DNA reads as TGCGCCAGCAGCTTGGTCAAGGGGGCTGCGGAGGGCTACACCTTC. Protein: CASSLVKGAAEGYTF.

This clone has more than one count but fewer than ten. V is TRBV2 and J is TRBJ2-1; D not certain. The CDR3 length is 12 residues. V gave up 7 bases and J gave up 3 bases, with 7 bases separating them. From germline, CDR1 is SNHLY and CDR2 FYNNEI. CDR3 sequence (DNA): TGTGCCAGCAAACCTATCTACAATGAGCAGTTCTTC. This sequence encodes CASKPIYNEQFF.

The chain carries TRBV11-3 and TRBJ2-3; perhaps TRBD2 as D (6 bases). V gave up 1 base and J gave up 1 base, with 9 bases separating them. The CDR3 is 15 amino acids. The germline gives CDR1 SGHNT, CDR2 YENEEA. DNA of the CDR3: TGTGCCAGCAGCTTAGGCACTAGCCGCACAGATACGCAGTATTTT. It yields the protein CASSLGTSRTDTQYF.

The chain joins TRBV6-6 to TRBJ2-4, with a weak D call TRBD1 (6 bases). CDR3 length equals 15 residues. With 3 bases removed from V and 0 bases from J, the gap between germline ends came to 9 bases. Per germline, CDR1 MNHNY and CDR2 SVGAGI (reference sequence). Here the CDR3 reads CASSYDRLAKNIQYF. The CDR3 DNA reads as TGTGCCAGCAGTTATGACAGGCTAGCCAAAAACATTCAGTACTTC.